A single sample is the source of the 4 T cell receptor beta chains below, sequenced in a study of shared clonotypes between healthy human individuals. Here immunoSEQ multiplex PCR was the method, and the copy in TCRdb shows in-frame clones only, minus some. The sample has roughly 2,300,000 clones, approximately 90% seen once; the top ten hold around 0.38%. Material for sequencing was naive CD4+ T cells from PBMCs. Subset denoted: CD45RA+ positively selected. These receptors all come from a man younger than 35 in good health. Some clones in this sample may be carry-over from other donors' samples.

As for this clone: Other nucleotide sequences from this sample produce the same CDR3. The rearrangement links TRBV27 to TRBJ1-1; D gene ambiguous. CDR3 length: 13 residues. The V end lost 3 bases, the J end lost 4 bases, and 9 bases lay between the germline ends. Germline loops: CDR1 MNHEY, CDR2 SMNVEV (reference sequence). CDR3 sequence reads: CASSLLDGTEAFF. CDR3 sequence (DNA): TGTGCCAGCAGTTTGCTAGACGGCACTGAAGCTTTCTTT.

As regards this clone: Other DNA sequences within the sample encode an identical CDR3. This chain connects TRBV5-1 to TRBJ1-3; D is uncertain. This CDR3 has 14 residues. The germline V gene has CDR1 SGHRS and CDR2 YFSETQ. Trimming stripped 0 bases from V and 3 bases from J, with 7 bases between. The DNA of the CDR3 is TGCGCCAGCAGCTTGGGGGGTATTGGAAACACCATATATTTT. It specifies CASSLGGIGNTIYF.

The chain has TRBV6-4 and TRBJ1-4; no reliable D call. This CDR3 has 15 amino acids. Germline-derived CDR1 and CDR2 are MRHNA and SNTAGT. V lost 2 bases to trimming and J lost 6 bases, with 13 bases between them. CDR3: CASSDRASADEKLFF. CDR3 nucleotides: TGTGCCAGCAGTGACAGGGCTTCGGCGGATGAAAAACTGTTTTTT.

J is TRBJ2-5 and V is TRBV14; no clear D. The V end was cut by 4 bases, the J end by 7 bases, with 13 bases between. The CDR3 has 13 residues. The germline V gene encodes CDR1 SGHDN and CDR2 FVKESK. CDR3 loop: CASSPRIVGTQYF. The DNA for the CDR3 is TGTGCCAGCAGCCCGAGGATCGTAGGGACCCAGTACTTC.